Below, one TCR beta chain is given with its context. Its antigen is not yet known. No base-level quality is on record; no much larger clone is a single base apart. The immunoSEQ Assay, a bias-controlled multiplex PCR, was used to amplify TCRbeta CDR3 regions from genomic DNA. In the authors' own workflow: Nucleated cell counts per sample were estimated from amplification of reference gene primers within the assay. To quantify the absolute abundance of each unique TCRbeta CDR3 rearrangement, sequence reads were collapsed and filtered. Productive Simpson clonality was computed per sample as the square root of Simpson's diversity index over productive rearrangements. TCRdb took over this immuneACCESS table, retaining in-frame rearrangements with V and J assigned. Such tables are incomplete; in checked studies, under half of the missing clones stem from an unresolved V gene, and the remainder is unexplained. The V and J calls and clone size were taken over from that table, and D and trimming were inferred from the DNA. This sample lists 95,000 to 150,000 clones; 85% were detected once. About a tenth of the sample rests with the top ten.

The sample is drawn from a study of blood T cell repertoires in COVID-19 (dated by TCRdb to 2018 to 2020). For the study in its entirety: Samples from collaborators originated in the United States, Italy and Spain and spanned both the acute and convalescent phases of COVID-19. The repertoires were released in a freely available public database intended as a resource for research on the immune response to SARS-CoV-2. The dataset comprised deeply sampled blood TCRbeta repertoires from subjects exposed to, actively infected with, or recovered from COVID-19. Where available, HLA class I and class II types were obtained from metadata supplied by the sample provider rather than from assay-based typing. Nearly every sample came with metadata listing a de-identified subject ID, COVID-19 status, age in years and sex. Samples were obtained from the ongoing ImmuneRACE study (first 160 participants) and from some 1,300 subjects provided by 6 global collaborators. The prospective study material was composed of cDNA or gDNA derived from T cells, B-cell-depleted T cells, or PBMCs.

The study at large found these results: The quantity of clinical and demographic metadata differed by source and by participant and was supplied without curation.

Each collaborating institution followed its own protocols to collect whole blood in K2EDTA tubes. For TCRbeta analysis, collaborators shipped samples as frozen whole blood, isolated PBMCs, or DNA extracted from either of those sample types. Sequences MDHEN (CDR1) and SYDVKM (CDR2) are obtained from the germline V gene. V lost 1 base and J lost 5 bases; the stretch between them is 14 bases long. The CDR3 covers 15 residues, taking in both the cysteine and the phenylalanine. Kept here is only the CDR3 DNA, which spans 45 bases and is read in frame from base 1. This TCR came from a man older than 75 with acute or convalescent COVID-19. The V gene is TRBV28 and the J gene is TRBJ1-1; TRBD1 is possibly the D segment (5 matching bases). The sample consisted of peripheral blood. The CDR3 region: CASSLFSQGGTEAFF. The DNA sequence follows: TGTGCCAGCAGTTTATTCAGTCAGGGAGGAACTGAAGCTTTCTTT. With all but the CDR3 taken from the reference TRBV28 and TRBJ1-1 genes, the full variable domain is: DVKVTQSSRYLVKRTGEKVFLECVQDMDHENMFWYRQDPGLGLRLIYFSYDVKMKEKGDIPEGYSVSREKKERFSLILESASTNQTSMYLCASSLFSQGGTEAFFGQGTRLTVV.